Described below is a single T cell receptor beta chain sequence and its context. Its target is unknown. Germline V CDR1 and CDR2: KGHSH, LQKENI. The V end lost 3 bases, the J end lost 0 bases, and 8 bases lay between the germline ends. This CDR3 comprises 14 residues. This sample was included in a study of OX40 agonist ivuxolimab in advanced cancers. At the level of the study: Eligibility admitted prior anti-PD-1, anti-PD-L1 or anti-CTLA-4 therapy; approximately 40% had some.

Only in-frame clones appear in the TCRdb table, and some are missing; sequencing was by immunoSEQ multiplex PCR. The sample yields approximately 82,000 clones, around nine tenths seen once. Study conclusions and caveats: Nonresponders, in some cases, also had low normalized T-cell clonal expansion.

This specimen was CD4+ or CD8+ T cells sorted from blood, taken in a trial of the OX40 agonist ivuxolimab. The receptor's source is an adult with an advanced solid tumor such as melanoma, head and neck, liver or kidney cancer. The chain recombines TRBV18 with TRBJ1-1; D gene ambiguous. CDR3 amino acids: CASSPVQMNTEAFF. Written as DNA, the CDR3 is TGTGCCAGCTCACCGGTCCAGATGAACACTGAAGCTTTCTTT.